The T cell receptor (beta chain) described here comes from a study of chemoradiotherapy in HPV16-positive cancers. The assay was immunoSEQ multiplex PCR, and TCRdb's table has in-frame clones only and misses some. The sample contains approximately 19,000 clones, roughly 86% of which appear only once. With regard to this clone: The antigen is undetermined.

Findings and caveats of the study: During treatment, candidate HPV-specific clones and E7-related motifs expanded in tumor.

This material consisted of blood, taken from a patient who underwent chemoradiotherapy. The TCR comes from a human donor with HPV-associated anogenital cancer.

The CDR3 DNA follows: TGTGCCAGCAGCCTCACGGGGGTCACCGGGGAGCTGTTTTTT. The encoded protein is CASSLTGVTGELFF. The rearrangement joins TRBV7-9 to TRBJ2-2; possibly TRBD2 for D (6 bases). V was clipped by 5 bases and J by 4 bases, with 11 bases between them. Germline V CDR1 and CDR2: SEHNR, FQNEAQ (reference sequence). The CDR3 length is 14 residues.